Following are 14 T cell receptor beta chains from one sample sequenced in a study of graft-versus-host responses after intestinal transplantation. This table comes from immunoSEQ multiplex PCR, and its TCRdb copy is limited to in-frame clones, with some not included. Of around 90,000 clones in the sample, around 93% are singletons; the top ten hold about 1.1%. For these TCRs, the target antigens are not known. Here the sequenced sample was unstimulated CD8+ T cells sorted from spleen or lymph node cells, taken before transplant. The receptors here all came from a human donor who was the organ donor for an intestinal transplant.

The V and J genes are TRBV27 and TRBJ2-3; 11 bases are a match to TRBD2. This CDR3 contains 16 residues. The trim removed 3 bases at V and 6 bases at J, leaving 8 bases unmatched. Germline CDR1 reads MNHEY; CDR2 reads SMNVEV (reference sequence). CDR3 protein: CASSFVSGRGSDTQYF. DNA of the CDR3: TGTGCCAGCAGTTTCGTTAGCGGGAGGGGCTCGGATACGCAGTATTTT.

This chain's CDR3 is CASSSEPTYEQYF. CDR3 in DNA: TGTGCCAGCAGCTCCGAGCCCACCTACGAGCAGTACTTC. This sequence joins TRBV7-6 and TRBJ2-7; D ambiguous. V dropped 4 bases and J dropped 2 bases, with 9 bases sitting between them. The germline V gene encodes CDR1 SGHVS and CDR2 FNYEAQ. This CDR3 has 13 amino acids. Full variable domain (outside the CDR3, taken from reference TRBV7-6 and TRBJ2-7): GAGVSQSPRYKVTKRGQDVALRCDPISGHVSLYWYRQALGQGPEFLTYFNYEAQQDKSGLPNDRFSAERPEGSISTLTIQRTEQRDSAMYRCASSSEPTYEQYFGPGTRLTVT.

Here the CDR3 reads CASSNSFPRTDTQYF. The CDR3 DNA is TGCGCCAGCAGCAATTCATTCCCTCGGACAGATACGCAGTATTTT. The genes are TRBV5-1 and TRBJ2-3, with no clear D. Germline loops: CDR1 SGHRS, CDR2 YFSETQ. With 4 bases removed from V and 3 bases from J, the gap between germline ends came to 15 bases. CDR3 length: 15 residues.

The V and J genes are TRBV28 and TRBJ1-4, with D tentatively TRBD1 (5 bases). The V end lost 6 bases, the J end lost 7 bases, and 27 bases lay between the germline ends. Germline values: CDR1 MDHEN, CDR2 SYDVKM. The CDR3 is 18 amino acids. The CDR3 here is CASSPMTGAVRGGEKLFF. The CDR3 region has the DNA TGTGCCAGCAGCCCGATGACCGGGGCTGTCCGCGGGGGTGAAAAACTGTTTTTT. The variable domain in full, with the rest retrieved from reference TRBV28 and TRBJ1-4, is DVKVTQSSRYLVKRTGEKVFLECVQDMDHENMFWYRQDPGLGLRLIYFSYDVKMKEKGDIPEGYSVSREKKERFSLILESASTNQTSMYLCASSPMTGAVRGGEKLFFGSGTQLSVL.

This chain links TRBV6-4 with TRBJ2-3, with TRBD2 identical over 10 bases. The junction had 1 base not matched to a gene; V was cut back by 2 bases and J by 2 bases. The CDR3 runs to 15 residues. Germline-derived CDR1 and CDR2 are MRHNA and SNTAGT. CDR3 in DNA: TGTGCCAGCAGTGACAGCGGGAGGGCCACAGATACGCAGTATTTT. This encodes CASSDSGRATDTQYF.

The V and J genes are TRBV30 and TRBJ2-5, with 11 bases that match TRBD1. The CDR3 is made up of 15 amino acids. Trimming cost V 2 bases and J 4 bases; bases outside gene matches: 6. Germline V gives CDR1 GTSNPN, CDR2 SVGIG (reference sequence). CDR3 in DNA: TGTGCCTGGAGTTGGACAGGGGGCTTCCCAGAGACCCAGTACTTC. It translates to CAWSWTGGFPETQYF.

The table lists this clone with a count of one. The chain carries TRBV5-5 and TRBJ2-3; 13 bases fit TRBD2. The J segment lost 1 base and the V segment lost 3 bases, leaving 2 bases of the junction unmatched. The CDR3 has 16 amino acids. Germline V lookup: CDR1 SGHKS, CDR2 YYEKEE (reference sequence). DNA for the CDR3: TGTGCCAGCAGCTCCGGGACTAGCGGGGGCACAGATACGCAGTATTTT. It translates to CASSSGTSGGTDTQYF.

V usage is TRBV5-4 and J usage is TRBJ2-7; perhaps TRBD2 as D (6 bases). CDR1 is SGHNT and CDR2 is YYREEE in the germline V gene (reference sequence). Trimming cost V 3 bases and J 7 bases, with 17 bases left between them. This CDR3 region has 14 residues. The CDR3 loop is CASSWEAGSREQYF. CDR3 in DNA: TGTGCCAGCAGCTGGGAGGCGGGGAGTAGGGAGCAGTACTTC.

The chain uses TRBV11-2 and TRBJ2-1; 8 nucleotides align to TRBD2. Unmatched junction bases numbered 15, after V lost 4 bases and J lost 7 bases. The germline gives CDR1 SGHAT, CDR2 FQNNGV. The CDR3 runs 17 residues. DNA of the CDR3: TGTGCCAGCAGCTCCCACCCGGGAGCGGGAGTTGGAAATGAGCAGTTCTTC. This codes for CASSSHPGAGVGNEQFF.

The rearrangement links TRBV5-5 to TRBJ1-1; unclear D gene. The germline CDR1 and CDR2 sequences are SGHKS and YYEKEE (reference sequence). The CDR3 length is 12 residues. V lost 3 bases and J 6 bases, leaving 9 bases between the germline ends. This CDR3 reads CASSWTDAEAFF. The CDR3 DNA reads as TGTGCCAGCAGCTGGACTGACGCTGAAGCTTTCTTT.

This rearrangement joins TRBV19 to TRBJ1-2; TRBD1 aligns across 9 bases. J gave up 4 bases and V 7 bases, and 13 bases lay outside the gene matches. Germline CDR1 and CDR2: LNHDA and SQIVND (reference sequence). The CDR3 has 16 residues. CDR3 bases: TGTGCCAGTACGCAAACAGGGGGCTACCCTCCCTATGGCTACACCTTC. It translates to CASTQTGGYPPYGYTF.

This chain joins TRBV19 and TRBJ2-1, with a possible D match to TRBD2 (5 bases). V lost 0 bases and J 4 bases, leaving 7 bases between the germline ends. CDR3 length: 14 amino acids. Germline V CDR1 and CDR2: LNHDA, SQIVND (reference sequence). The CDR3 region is CASSIDRGYNEQFF. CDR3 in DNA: TGTGCCAGTAGTATAGATCGGGGTTACAATGAGCAGTTCTTC.

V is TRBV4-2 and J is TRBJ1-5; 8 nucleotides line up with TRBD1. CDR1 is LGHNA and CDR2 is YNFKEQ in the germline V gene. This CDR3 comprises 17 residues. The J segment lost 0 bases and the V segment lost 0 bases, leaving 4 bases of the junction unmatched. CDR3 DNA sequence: TGTGCCAGCAGCCAAGACTGGACAGGGCATAGCAATCAGCCCCAGCATTTT. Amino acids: CASSQDWTGHSNQPQHF.

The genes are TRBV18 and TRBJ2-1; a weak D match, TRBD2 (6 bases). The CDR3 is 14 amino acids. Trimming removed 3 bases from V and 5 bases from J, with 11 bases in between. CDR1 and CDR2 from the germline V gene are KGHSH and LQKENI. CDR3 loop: CASSPGDLDNEQFF. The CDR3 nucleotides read TGTGCCAGCTCACCCGGGGACTTGGACAATGAGCAGTTCTTC.